The next 21 T cell receptor beta chains were all read from a single sample in a study of cytomegalovirus exposure and HLA in healthy donors. Amplification used 60 Vbeta primers and 13 Jbeta primers. Clones were read by immunoSEQ multiplex PCR, and TCRdb kept only the in-frame ones, dropping some. The profile shows roughly 140,000 clones, approximately 77% of them singletons. The source material was PBMCs. The receptors stem from a man between 18 and 35 years old in good health and CMV-seronegative.

The V and J genes are TRBV19 and TRBJ2-7; D remains ambiguous. Germline V gene sequence: CDR1 LNHDA, CDR2 SQIVND (reference sequence). The V and J ends lost 5 bases and 6 bases respectively, with 11 bases between them. This CDR3 spans 12 amino acids. The CDR3 protein is CASSVRSGEQYF. As DNA, the CDR3 is TGTGCCAGTAGTGTCAGGTCCGGCGAGCAGTACTTC.

This rearrangement joins TRBV19 to TRBJ2-1; D is perhaps TRBD2 (5 bases). This CDR3 has 15 residues. The germline gives CDR1 LNHDA, CDR2 SQIVND (reference sequence). V was cut by 0 bases and J by 0 bases, with 6 bases left in between. The CDR3 nucleotides read TGTGCCAGTAGTATAGAGGGGAGCTCCTACAATGAGCAGTTCTTC. Its protein is CASSIEGSSYNEQFF.

The rearrangement links TRBV6-5 to TRBJ2-2, with 8 bases lining up with TRBD2. Germline loops: CDR1 MNHEY, CDR2 SVGAGI. J was trimmed by 7 bases and V by 2 bases; bases with no gene match: 9. The CDR3 has 16 amino acids. CDR3 residues: CASSYLAGGYGGELFF. DNA for the CDR3: TGTGCCAGCAGTTACCTGGCGGGAGGATATGGCGGGGAGCTGTTTTTT.

The chain couples TRBV10-3 to TRBJ2-1, with D perhaps TRBD1 (5 bases). Germline-derived CDR1 and CDR2 are ENHRY and SYGVKD. The CDR3 consists of 11 residues. V lost 5 bases and J 7 bases, leaving 6 bases between the germline ends. This CDR3 reads CAISPGNEQFF. CDR3 sequence (DNA): TGTGCCATCAGTCCAGGGAATGAGCAGTTCTTC.

The chain recombines TRBV9 with TRBJ2-2, with D possibly matching TRBD2 (6 bases). Germline V gene lookup returns CDR1 SGDLS and CDR2 YYNGEE. V was cut by 3 bases and J by 6 bases, with 15 bases left in between. CDR3 length: 15 residues. The CDR3 sequence is CASSATAGLPGELFF. The CDR3 region has the DNA TGTGCCAGCAGCGCGACGGCGGGACTCCCCGGGGAGCTGTTTTTT.

Only one count was recorded for this clone. Distinct nucleotide sequences in the sample also encode this CDR3. This sequence joins TRBV9 and TRBJ2-1; 12 positions agree with TRBD2. There are 16 residues in the CDR3. The germline V gene encodes CDR1 SGDLS and CDR2 YYNGEE. J gave up 0 bases and V 2 bases, and 0 bases lay outside the gene matches. CDR3 in amino acids: CASSVGLAGSYNEQFF. Here the CDR3 DNA reads TGTGCCAGCAGCGTGGGACTAGCGGGCTCCTACAATGAGCAGTTCTTC. The whole variable domain, filled in from reference TRBV9 and TRBJ2-1, reads DSGVTQTPKHLITATGQRVTLRCSPRSGDLSVYWYQQSLDQGLQFLIQYYNGEERAKGNILERFSAQQFPDLHSELNLSSLELGDSALYFCASSVGLAGSYNEQFFGPGTRLTVL.

V gene TRBV9 combines with J gene TRBJ2-5; TRBD2 aligns across 10 bases. The CDR3 sequence is 16 residues long. The J segment lost 4 bases and the V segment lost 5 bases, leaving 11 bases of the junction unmatched. CDR1 and CDR2 (germline): SGDLS, YYNGEE. The CDR3 is CASSDPGLAEGETQYF. The CDR3 nucleotides are TGTGCCAGCAGTGATCCAGGACTAGCGGAGGGAGAGACCCAGTACTTC.

This chain uses TRBV14 with TRBJ2-3; D possibly corresponds to TRBD2 (6 bases). The CDR3 length is 14 residues. Per the germline V gene, CDR1 is SGHDN and CDR2 is FVKESK. Trimming took 3 bases from V and 7 from J, leaving 14 bases between them. The CDR3 region has the DNA TGTGCCAGCAGCCACCCCGGGACTCTTCATACGCAGTATTTT. This sequence encodes CASSHPGTLHTQYF.

The chain recombines TRBV19 with TRBJ2-5, with 10 nucleotides matching TRBD2. V was clipped by 3 bases and J by 4 bases; unmatched bases: 11. This CDR3 has 17 residues. From germline, CDR1 is LNHDA and CDR2 SQIVND (reference sequence). In DNA form, the CDR3 reads TGTGCCAGTAGTATTATTCCGCTAGCGGGAGAGAGAGAGACCCAGTACTTC. Its protein product is CASSIIPLAGERETQYF.

This clone was recorded a few times. The V call is TRBV6-5, the J call TRBJ2-7; D is perhaps TRBD2 (5 bases). V lost 10 bases and J lost 0, with 13 bases in between. The CDR3 contains 13 residues. Germline V lookup: CDR1 MNHEY, CDR2 SVGAGI. The CDR3 region is CATKFRGSYEQYF. CDR3 in DNA: TGTGCCACCAAGTTCCGGGGCTCCTACGAGCAGTACTTC.

The chain employs TRBV15 and TRBJ2-1; 7 bases agree with TRBD2. The CDR3 is 17 amino acids. J was trimmed by 3 bases and V by 1 base; bases with no gene match: 9. Germline-derived CDR1 and CDR2 are LNHNV and YYDKDF (reference sequence). In DNA form, the CDR3 reads TGTGCCACCAGCAGAGTTACTAGCGCTAGCGGCTACAATGAGCAGTTCTTC. Translation: CATSRVTSASGYNEQFF.

The CDR3 nucleotides read TGTGCCAGCAGCCCGGACAGGGAAGAGGATGGCTACACCTTC. This codes for CASSPDREEDGYTF. This chain connects TRBV9 to TRBJ1-2, with 8 bases identical to TRBD1. The CDR3 runs 14 residues. The ends lost 4 bases at V and 6 bases at J; junction bases unmatched: 8. Per the germline V gene, CDR1 is SGDLS and CDR2 is YYNGEE.

The chain has TRBV7-2 and TRBJ2-1, with 7 positions matching TRBD2. The CDR3 totals 17 residues. The trim removed 1 base at V and 5 bases at J, leaving 11 bases unmatched. Germline CDR1 SGHTA, CDR2 FQGNSA. The CDR3 region has the DNA TGTGCCAGCAGCTTAGGGGTACTAGGTGGGGGGGACAATGAGCAGTTCTTC. It codes for CASSLGVLGGGDNEQFF.

The chain combines TRBV28 with TRBJ2-2; possible D gene TRBD1, 6 bases. Germline loops: CDR1 MDHEN, CDR2 SYDVKM. The CDR3 spans 16 residues. Between the trimmed V and J ends, which lost 3 bases and 4 bases, there was a span of 15 bases. DNA for the CDR3: TGTGCCAGCAGTTTGATTACAGGGCAAAGCACCGGGGAGCTGTTTTTT. Translating gives CASSLITGQSTGELFF.

This chain uses TRBV2 with TRBJ2-3; 7 bases are a match to TRBD2. Germline CDR1 is SNHLY and CDR2 is FYNNEI. This CDR3 is built from 15 residues. Trimming removed 1 base from V and 0 bases from J; junction bases left unmatched: 1. The chain's CDR3 is CASSEGEGSTDTQYF. CDR3 nucleotide sequence: TGTGCCAGCAGTGAAGGGGAGGGAAGCACAGATACGCAGTATTTT.

The chain couples TRBV2 to TRBJ2-1; D is uncertain. Germline V gene sequence: CDR1 SNHLY, CDR2 FYNNEI. V was pared by 4 bases and J by 1 base, with 11 bases between. This CDR3 is built from 15 residues. CDR3 DNA: TGTGCCAGCAGTGTACGTATCGGGTCCTACAATGAGCAGTTCTTC. It is translated as CASSVRIGSYNEQFF.

The chain recombines TRBV7-2 with TRBJ2-5; 8 nucleotides line up with TRBD1. The CDR3 is 14 amino acids. V was pared by 2 bases and J by 3 bases, with 2 bases of the junction left unmatched. CDR1 and CDR2 (germline): SGHTA, FQGNSA. The CDR3 coding sequence is TGTGCCAGCAGCTTACAGACAGGGGAAGAGACCCAGTACTTC. This codes for CASSLQTGEETQYF.

This chain joins TRBV13 and TRBJ2-7, with 11 bases aligning to TRBD2. Germline-derived CDR1 and CDR2 are PRHDT and FYEKMQ (reference sequence). V lost 4 bases and J lost 4; bases outside the gene matches: 9. This CDR3 contains 16 residues. CDR3 nucleotide sequence: TGTGCCAGCAGCTCGGCCCTAGCGGGAGGTTTGTACGAGCAGTACTTC. Residues: CASSSALAGGLYEQYF.

The chain carries TRBV5-1 and TRBJ2-3; 14 nucleotides align to TRBD2. This CDR3 region has 15 residues. After removal of 8 bases from V and 5 bases from J, the junction contained 7 bases not matched to a gene. Germline values: CDR1 SGHRS, CDR2 YFSETQ. This chain's CDR3 is CASTPGLAGVDTQYF. The DNA of the CDR3 is TGCGCCAGTACACCGGGACTAGCGGGAGTAGATACGCAGTATTTT.

The rearrangement links TRBV9 to TRBJ2-3; 8 bases are shared with TRBD2. J was trimmed by 5 bases and V by 4 bases; bases with no gene match: 6. The CDR3 length is 14 residues. Germline CDR1 SGDLS, CDR2 YYNGEE. CDR3 loop: CASSFSGKQDTQYF. CDR3 DNA sequence: TGTGCCAGCAGCTTTAGCGGGAAACAAGATACGCAGTATTTT.

The chain joins TRBV10-2 to TRBJ2-1, with 9 positions matching TRBD2. V was clipped by 0 bases and J by 10 bases; unmatched bases: 4. The CDR3 contains 14 residues. The germline V gene has CDR1 WSHSY and CDR2 SAAADI. The CDR3 region is CASSESGLAGEQFF. Written as DNA, the CDR3 is TGCGCCAGCAGTGAGTCGGGACTAGCAGGCGAGCAGTTCTTC.